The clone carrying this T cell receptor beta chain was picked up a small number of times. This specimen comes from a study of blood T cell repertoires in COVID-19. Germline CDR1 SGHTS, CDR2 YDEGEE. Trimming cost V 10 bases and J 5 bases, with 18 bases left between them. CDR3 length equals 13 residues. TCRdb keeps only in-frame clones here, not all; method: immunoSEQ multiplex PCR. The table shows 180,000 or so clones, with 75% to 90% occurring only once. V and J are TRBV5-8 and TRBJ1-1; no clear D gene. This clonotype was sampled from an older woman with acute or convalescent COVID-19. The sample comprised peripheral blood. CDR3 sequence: CASSRETLTEAFF. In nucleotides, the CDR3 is TGTGCCTCCTCGAGGGAAACCCTAACTGAAGCTTTCTTT.